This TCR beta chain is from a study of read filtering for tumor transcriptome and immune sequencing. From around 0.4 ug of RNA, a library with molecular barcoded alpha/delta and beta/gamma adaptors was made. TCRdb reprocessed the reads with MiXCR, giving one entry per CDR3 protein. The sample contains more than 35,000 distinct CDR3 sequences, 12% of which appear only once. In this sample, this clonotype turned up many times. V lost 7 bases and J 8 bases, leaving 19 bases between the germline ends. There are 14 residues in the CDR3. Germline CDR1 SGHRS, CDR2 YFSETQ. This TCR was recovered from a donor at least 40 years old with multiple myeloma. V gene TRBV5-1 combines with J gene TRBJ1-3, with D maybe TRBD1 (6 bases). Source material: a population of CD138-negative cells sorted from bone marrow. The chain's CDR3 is CASSSGDRMDTIYF. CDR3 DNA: TGCGCCAGCTCCTCGGGTGACAGGATGGACACCATATATTTT.